This T cell receptor beta chain was recovered during a study of T cell responses to AZD1222 COVID-19 vaccine. Study-wide results and limits: Clonal diversity was possibly underestimated; the donors were predominantly white British and more often female. Across spike, vaccine-associated CD4 TCRs were found, dominant at 160-218 and 743-854. Baseline seropositivity characterized only six AZD1222 recipients.

For this clone: The antigen is unknown.

Trimming pared 2 bases from V and 0 bases from J, leaving 14 bases between. CDR1 is LGHNT and CDR2 is FRNRAP in the germline V gene. The CDR3 has 17 residues. The data were produced by immunoSEQ multiplex PCR, yet TCRdb's version contains in-frame clones alone and is incomplete. This sample has 100,000 to 150,000 clones, with around 89% found just once. The chain couples TRBV12-5 to TRBJ1-3, with a weak D call TRBD1 (5 bases). This sequence was found in an adult in good health. The sample in question was peripheral blood, obtained on day 0 of MenACWY control vaccination. CDR3 protein: CASGLWSGLLSGNTIYF. The CDR3 bases are TGTGCTAGTGGTTTGTGGTCAGGGCTACTCTCTGGAAACACCATATATTTT.